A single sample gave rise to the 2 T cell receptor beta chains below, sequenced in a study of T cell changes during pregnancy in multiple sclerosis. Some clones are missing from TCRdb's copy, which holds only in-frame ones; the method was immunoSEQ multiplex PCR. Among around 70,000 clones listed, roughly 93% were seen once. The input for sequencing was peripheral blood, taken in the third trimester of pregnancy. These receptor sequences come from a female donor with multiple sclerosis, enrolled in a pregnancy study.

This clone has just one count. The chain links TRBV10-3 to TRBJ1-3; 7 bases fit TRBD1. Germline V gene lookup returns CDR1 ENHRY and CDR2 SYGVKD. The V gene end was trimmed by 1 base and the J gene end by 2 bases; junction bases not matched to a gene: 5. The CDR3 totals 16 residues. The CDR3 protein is CAISELGQTTGNTIYF. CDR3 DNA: TGTGCCATCAGTGAGTTGGGACAGACCACTGGAAACACCATATATTTT.

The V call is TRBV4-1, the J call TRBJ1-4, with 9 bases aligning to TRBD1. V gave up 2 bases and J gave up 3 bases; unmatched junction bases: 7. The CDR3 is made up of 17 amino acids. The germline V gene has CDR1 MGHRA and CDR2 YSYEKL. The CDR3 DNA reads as TGCGCCAGCAGCCAAAGACAGGGGGGGGATTCTAATGAAAAACTGTTTTTT. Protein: CASSQRQGGDSNEKLFF.